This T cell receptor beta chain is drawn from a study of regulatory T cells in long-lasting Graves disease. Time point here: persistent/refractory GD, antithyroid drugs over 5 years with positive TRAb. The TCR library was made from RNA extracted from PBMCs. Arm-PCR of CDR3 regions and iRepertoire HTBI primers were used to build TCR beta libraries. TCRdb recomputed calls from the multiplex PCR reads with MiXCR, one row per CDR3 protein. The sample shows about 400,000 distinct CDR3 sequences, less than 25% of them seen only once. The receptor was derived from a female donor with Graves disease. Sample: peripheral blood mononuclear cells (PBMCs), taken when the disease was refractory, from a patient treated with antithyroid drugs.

Here the CDR3 reads CASSPIDTEAFF. DNA of the CDR3: TGTGCCAGCTCACCAATTGACACTGAAGCTTTCTTT. J is TRBJ1-1 and V is TRBV18, with D unclear. The germline CDR1 and CDR2 sequences are KGHSH and LQKENI. The V end lost 2 bases, the J end lost 3 bases, and 4 bases lay between the germline ends. This CDR3 is built from 12 residues. The complete variable domain, with remaining parts taken from reference TRBV18 and TRBJ1-1, reads NAGVMQNPRHLVRRRGQEARLRCSPMKGHSHVYWYRQLPEEGLKFMVYLQKENIIDESGMPKERFSAEFPKEGPSILRIQQVVRGDSAAYFCASSPIDTEAFFGQGTRLTVV.